The 15 T cell receptor beta chains given below trace back to one sample, sequenced in a study of T cells in Graves' hyperthyroidism and ophthalmopathy. RNA transcripts were the template for amplifying TCR beta CDR3 regions. With the HTBI primer set, the TCR CDR3 went through a first round of RT-PCR. One entry per CDR3 protein, called by TCRdb with MiXCR from the multiplex PCR reads. The data contain more than 350,000 distinct CDR3 sequences, roughly 15% of them singletons. Sequencing was performed on blood. The receptors derive from a woman aged 25-40 years with Graves' ophthalmopathy.

This clonotype was counted only a few times. One junction end does not reproduce the germline sequence, and a read error may be involved. The V gene is TRBV18, the J gene TRBJ2-5; D not resolved. CDR3 length: 13 amino acids. Per the germline V gene, CDR1 is KGHSH and CDR2 is LQKENI. In DNA, the CDR3 is TGTGTCAGCTCAAAATTAGACCAAGAGACCCAGTACTTC. It encodes CVSSKLDQETQYF.

This clonotype was seen a handful of times. The chain links TRBV11-2 to TRBJ2-1; 9 bases line up with TRBD2. The ends lost 2 bases at V and 6 bases at J; junction bases unmatched: 8. The CDR3 is 16 residues long. The V gene's germline CDR1 is SGHAT and CDR2 FQNNGV. DNA of the CDR3: TGTGCCAGCAGCTTAAACCTAGCGGGGAACCCCAATGAGCAGTTCTTC. Amino acids: CASSLNLAGNPNEQFF.

Ten or more counts support this clonotype. The CDR3 region has the DNA TGTGCCAGCAGCTTTGGGGTCCCGAACTATGGCTACACCTTC. It translates to CASSFGVPNYGYTF. This chain links TRBV7-2 with TRBJ1-2, with no clear D. This CDR3 is built from 14 residues. From germline, CDR1 is SGHTA and CDR2 FQGNSA. The V end was cut by 3 bases, the J end by 2 bases, with 10 bases between.

On this clonotype: A much bigger clone sits one base away, suggesting this may be a read error. This chain connects TRBV6-1 to TRBJ2-7; maybe TRBD2 (6 bases). CDR1 and CDR2 from the germline V gene are MNHNS and SASEGT. Trimming stripped 4 bases from V and 6 bases from J, with 19 bases between. The CDR3 spans 15 residues. CDR3 protein: CASSGRGVTPSEQYF. CDR3 DNA sequence: TGTGCCAGCAGTGGTCGCGGGGTGACCCCGAGCGAGCAGTACTTC.

This clonotype came up many times. The chain is built from TRBV7-9 and TRBJ2-7; a weak D match, TRBD1 (6 bases). This CDR3 has 12 residues. Trimming shortened V by 5 bases and J by 5 bases, and 10 bases separated the two germline ends. Looked up from germline, CDR1 is SEHNR and CDR2 is FQNEAQ (reference sequence). CDR3 in amino acids: CASSIGQNEQYF. The CDR3 DNA reads as TGTGCCAGCAGCATTGGACAGAACGAGCAGTACTTC.

The CDR3 region has the DNA TGTGCCAGCAGCTGGACTAGGGCTGGGGCCAACGTCCTGACTTTC. It yields the protein CASSWTRAGANVLTF. The chain carries TRBV27 and TRBJ2-6; 7 bases align to TRBD2. V trimming: 6 bases; J trimming: 2 bases; junction bases outside the gene matches: 4. Germline lookup yields CDR1 MNHEY and CDR2 SMNVEV (reference sequence). This CDR3 comprises 15 residues. Complete variable domain (other parts from reference TRBV27 and TRBJ2-6): EAQVTQNPRYLITVTGKKLTVTCSQNMNHEYMSWYRQDPGLGLRQIYYSMNVEVTDKGDVPEGYKVSRKEKRNFPLILESPSPNQTSLYFCASSWTRAGANVLTFGAGSRLTVL.

There are many counts of this clonotype. The chain employs TRBV12-3 or TRBV12-4 and TRBJ2-1; D gene ambiguous. The CDR3 has 16 residues. Between the trimmed V and J ends, which lost 2 bases and 8 bases, there was a span of 19 bases. CDR3 residues: CASSLRPAVSVYEQFF. The CDR3 DNA reads as TGTGCCAGCAGTTTACGACCGGCCGTTTCGGTATATGAGCAGTTCTTC.

This clonotype was counted at least ten times. V and J are TRBV15 and TRBJ2-5; TRBD2 agrees at 8 bases. After removal of 0 bases from V and 4 bases from J, the junction contained 4 bases not matched to a gene. Germline V gene sequence: CDR1 LNHNV, CDR2 YYDKDF (reference sequence). This CDR3 is built from 15 residues. This CDR3 is CATSREIGGAETQYF. In nucleotides, the CDR3 is TGTGCCACCAGCAGAGAAATCGGGGGGGCAGAGACCCAGTACTTC.

In its sample, this clonotype was seen many times. The genes are TRBV30 and TRBJ2-3; D gene ambiguous. Trimming removed 3 bases at V and 1 base at J, with 11 bases between. CDR1 is GTSNPN, CDR2 SVGIG, per germline (reference sequence). This CDR3 comprises 14 residues. CDR3 sequence (DNA): TGTGCCTGGAGCGCCGACGGTCGCACAGATACGCAGTATTTT. This sequence encodes CAWSADGRTDTQYF. Supplemented by reference TRBV30 and TRBJ2-3, the full variable domain reads SQTIHQWPATLVQPVGSPLSLECTVEGTSNPNLYWYRQAAGRGLQLLFYSVGIGQISSEVPQNLSASRPQDRQFILSSKKLLLSDSGFYLCAWSADGRTDTQYFGPGTRLTVL.

In this sample, this clonotype turned up many times. The chain couples TRBV5-1 to TRBJ2-3; 7 nucleotides agree with TRBD2. Losses at the gene ends were 2 bases for V and 0 bases for J; bases not matched to a gene: 9. Germline CDR1 is SGHRS and CDR2 is YFSETQ. This CDR3 is built from 17 residues. CDR3 in DNA: TGCGCCAGCAGCTTACGTGGGCTAGCGGCTAGCACAGATACGCAGTATTTT. This sequence encodes CASSLRGLAASTDTQYF.

This clonotype was detected ten times or more. The V call is TRBV3-1, the J call TRBJ1-2; D uncertain. The V gene's germline CDR1 is LGHDT and CDR2 YNNKEL (reference sequence). The CDR3 is 11 amino acids. The V gene lost 5 bases and the J gene lost 8 bases, with 9 bases spanning the gap. The CDR3: CASSAASGYTF. The CDR3 DNA reads as TGTGCCAGCAGCGCGGCATCCGGCTACACCTTC.

In this sample, this clonotype turned up a few times. V is TRBV11-2 and J is TRBJ1-4, with a weak D call TRBD1 (5 bases). Trimming shortened V by 1 base and J by 8 bases, and 17 bases separated the two germline ends. This CDR3 is 16 amino acids long. Germline V gives CDR1 SGHAT, CDR2 FQNNGV. CDR3 coding DNA: TGTGCCAGCAGCTTAGGGGTCCAGGGAGGGGACGAAAAACTGTTTTTT. It translates to CASSLGVQGGDEKLFF.

The chain couples TRBV20-1 to TRBJ2-3, with 7 bases aligning to TRBD2. Germline V gives CDR1 DFQATT, CDR2 SNEGSKA (reference sequence). The CDR3 loop spans 14 amino acids. Losses at the gene ends were 6 bases for V and 10 bases for J; bases not matched to a gene: 16. CDR3 nucleotide sequence: TGCAGTGCCCGACGGACTAGTGGGGGTCTTGCGCAGTATTTT. Protein: CSARRTSGGLAQYF.

This clonotype was seen ten or more times. This rearrangement joins TRBV12-3 or TRBV12-4 to TRBJ2-2; D tentatively fits TRBD1 or TRBD2 (6 bases each). The V gene lost 7 bases and the J gene lost 4 bases, with 19 bases spanning the gap. This CDR3 comprises 16 residues. In DNA, the CDR3 is TGTGCCAGCATACCGGGGGCGGTGGGGACCACCGGGGAGCTGTTTTTT. Amino acids: CASIPGAVGTTGELFF.

Ten or more counts support this clonotype. The V gene is TRBV20-1, the J gene TRBJ2-7; possibly TRBD2 for D (6 bases). CDR3 length: 12 residues. Germline values: CDR1 DFQATT, CDR2 SNEGSKA (reference sequence). The germline V and J ends were trimmed by 6 bases and 3 bases, with 12 bases remaining between them. The CDR3 sequence: CSAPGEVYEQYF. The CDR3 bases are TGCAGTGCACCCGGGGAGGTCTACGAGCAGTACTTC.